This T cell receptor beta chain is drawn from a study of blood T cell repertoires in COVID-19. The overall study: Some COVID-19 samples were acute and others convalescent; all came from the United States, Italy and Spain. Sources were T cells, B-cell-depleted T cells, or PBMCs; the material itself was cDNA or gDNA.

Authors' data handling: Amplification with reference gene primers provided the estimates of nucleated cell counts. Measured with immunoSEQ multiplex PCR; TCRdb has only the in-frame clones, and not every one. That table supplies the V and J calls and clone size; D and trimming were determined from the DNA. Of some 42,000 clones in the sample, roughly 81% were seen once. Germline CDR1 and CDR2: LNHDA and SQIVND (reference sequence). Trimming left V 5 bases short and J 3 bases short, with 11 bases between. The CDR3 totals 14 residues. This TCR was recovered from a woman in her sixties or seventies with acute or convalescent COVID-19. The sequenced sample was peripheral blood. This rearrangement joins TRBV19 to TRBJ1-5; no firm D call. The CDR3 sequence: CASSPDGDNQPQHF. The CDR3 DNA reads TGTGCCAGTAGTCCCGACGGGGACAATCAGCCCCAGCATTTT.